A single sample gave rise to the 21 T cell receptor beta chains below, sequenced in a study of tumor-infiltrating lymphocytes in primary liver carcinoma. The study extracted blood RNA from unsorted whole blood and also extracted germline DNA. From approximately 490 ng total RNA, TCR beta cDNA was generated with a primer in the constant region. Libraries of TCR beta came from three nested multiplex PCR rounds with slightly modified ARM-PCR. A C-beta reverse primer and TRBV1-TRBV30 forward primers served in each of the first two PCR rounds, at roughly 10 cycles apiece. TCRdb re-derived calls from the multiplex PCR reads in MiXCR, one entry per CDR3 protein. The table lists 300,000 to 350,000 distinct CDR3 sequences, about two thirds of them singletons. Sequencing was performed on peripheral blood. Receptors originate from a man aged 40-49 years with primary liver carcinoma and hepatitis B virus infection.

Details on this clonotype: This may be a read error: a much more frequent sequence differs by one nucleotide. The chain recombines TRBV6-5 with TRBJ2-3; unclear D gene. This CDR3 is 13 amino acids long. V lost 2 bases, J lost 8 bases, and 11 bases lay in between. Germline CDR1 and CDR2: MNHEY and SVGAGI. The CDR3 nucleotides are TGTGCCAGCAGTTACCGCTCTGTGGGTACGCAGTATTTT. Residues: CASSYRSVGTQYF.

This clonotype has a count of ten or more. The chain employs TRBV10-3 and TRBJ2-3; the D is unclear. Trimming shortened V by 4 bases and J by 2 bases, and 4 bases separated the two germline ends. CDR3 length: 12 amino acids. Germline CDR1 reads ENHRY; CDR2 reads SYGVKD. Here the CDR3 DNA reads TGTGCCATCAGTGGGGACACAGATACGCAGTATTTT. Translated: CAISGDTDTQYF.

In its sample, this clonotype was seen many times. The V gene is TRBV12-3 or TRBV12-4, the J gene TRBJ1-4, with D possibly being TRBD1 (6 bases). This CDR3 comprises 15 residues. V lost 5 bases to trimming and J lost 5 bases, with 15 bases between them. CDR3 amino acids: CASSVSRGGNEKLFF. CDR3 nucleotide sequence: TGTGCCAGCAGTGTCTCCAGGGGAGGCAATGAAAAACTGTTTTTT.

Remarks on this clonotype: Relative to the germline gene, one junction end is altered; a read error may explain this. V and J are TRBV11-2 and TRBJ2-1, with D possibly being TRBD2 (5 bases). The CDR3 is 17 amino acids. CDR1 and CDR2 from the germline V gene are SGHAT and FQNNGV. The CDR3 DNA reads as TGTGCCAGCAGGTTAGATTACCGGGAAATTCCCTACAATGAGCAGTTCTTC. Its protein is CASRLDYREIPYNEQFF.

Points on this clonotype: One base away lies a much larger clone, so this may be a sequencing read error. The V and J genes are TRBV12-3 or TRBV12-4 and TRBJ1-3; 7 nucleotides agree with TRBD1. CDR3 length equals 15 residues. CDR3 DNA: TGTGTCAGCAGTTTGACAGGGTCCGCTGGAAACACCATATATTTT. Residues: CVSSLTGSAGNTIYF.

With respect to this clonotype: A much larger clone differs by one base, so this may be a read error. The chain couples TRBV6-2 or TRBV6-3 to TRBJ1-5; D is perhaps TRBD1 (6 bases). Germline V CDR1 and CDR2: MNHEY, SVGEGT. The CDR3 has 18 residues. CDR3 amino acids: CASSYALAGAMSNQSQHF. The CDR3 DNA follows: TGTGCCAGCAGTTATGCGCTTGCAGGGGCGATGAGCAATCAGTCCCAGCATTTT.

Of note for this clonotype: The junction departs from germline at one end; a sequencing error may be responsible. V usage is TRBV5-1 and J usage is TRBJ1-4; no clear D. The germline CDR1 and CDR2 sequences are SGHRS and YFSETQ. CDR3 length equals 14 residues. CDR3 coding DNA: TGCGCCAGCACCTTGGGATGGGAAGGAGAAAAACTGTTTTTT. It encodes CASTLGWEGEKLFF.

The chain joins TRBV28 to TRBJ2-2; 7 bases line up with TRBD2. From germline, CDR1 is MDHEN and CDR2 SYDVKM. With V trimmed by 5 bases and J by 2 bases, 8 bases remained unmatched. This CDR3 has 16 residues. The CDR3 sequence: CASSRAGGCNTGELFF. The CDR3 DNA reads TGTGCCAGCAGTCGCGCCGGGGGGTGTAACACCGGGGAGCTGTTTTTT.

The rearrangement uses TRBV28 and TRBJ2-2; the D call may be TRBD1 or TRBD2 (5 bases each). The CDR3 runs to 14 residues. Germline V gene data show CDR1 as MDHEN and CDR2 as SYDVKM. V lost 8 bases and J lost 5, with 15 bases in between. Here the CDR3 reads CASGAAGRTGELFF. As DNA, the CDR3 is TGTGCCAGCGGAGCGGCAGGGAGAACCGGGGAGCTGTTTTTT.

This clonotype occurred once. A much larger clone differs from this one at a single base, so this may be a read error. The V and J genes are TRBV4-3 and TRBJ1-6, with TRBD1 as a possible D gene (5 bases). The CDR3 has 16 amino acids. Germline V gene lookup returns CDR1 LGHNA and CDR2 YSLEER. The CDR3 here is CARSQEGQANNSPLHF. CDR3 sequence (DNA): TGTGCCCGCAGCCAAGAGGGGCAGGCAAATAATTCACCCCTCCACTTT.

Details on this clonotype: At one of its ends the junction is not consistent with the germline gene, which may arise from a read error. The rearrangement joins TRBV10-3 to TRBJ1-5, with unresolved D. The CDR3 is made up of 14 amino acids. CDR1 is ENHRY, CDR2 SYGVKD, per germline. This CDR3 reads CAISEYEGYQPHHF. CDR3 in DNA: TGTGCCATCAGTGAGTATGAGGGCTATCAGCCCCATCATTTT.

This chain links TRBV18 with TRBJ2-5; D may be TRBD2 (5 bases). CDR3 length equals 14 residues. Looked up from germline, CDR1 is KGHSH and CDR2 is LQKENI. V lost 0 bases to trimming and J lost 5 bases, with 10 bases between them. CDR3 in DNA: TGTGCCAGCTCACCACCAACGGGATTGGAGACCCAGTACTTC. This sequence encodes CASSPPTGLETQYF.

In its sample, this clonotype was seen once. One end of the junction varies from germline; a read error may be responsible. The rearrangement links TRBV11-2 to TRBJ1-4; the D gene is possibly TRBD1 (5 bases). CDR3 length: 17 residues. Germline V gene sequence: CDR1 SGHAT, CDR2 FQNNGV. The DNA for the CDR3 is TGTGACAGCAGCTTAGATCGGAAACGGGGCCTCAATACGGGACTGTTTTTT. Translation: CDSSLDRKRGLNTGLFF.

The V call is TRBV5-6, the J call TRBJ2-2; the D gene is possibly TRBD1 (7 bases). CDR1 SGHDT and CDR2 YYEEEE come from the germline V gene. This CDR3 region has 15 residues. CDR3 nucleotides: TGTACTAGCAGTCCCGGGACAGTGGTCACCGGGGAGCTGTTTTTT. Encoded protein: CTSSPGTVVTGELFF.

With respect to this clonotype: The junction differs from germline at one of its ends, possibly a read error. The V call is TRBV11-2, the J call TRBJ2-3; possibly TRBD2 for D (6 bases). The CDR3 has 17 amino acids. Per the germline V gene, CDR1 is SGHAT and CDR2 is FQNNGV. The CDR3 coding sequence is TGTGCCAGCAGTCCCTTCGCCGGGAGCACCAACACAGATGCGCAGTATTTT. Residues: CASSPFAGSTNTDAQYF.

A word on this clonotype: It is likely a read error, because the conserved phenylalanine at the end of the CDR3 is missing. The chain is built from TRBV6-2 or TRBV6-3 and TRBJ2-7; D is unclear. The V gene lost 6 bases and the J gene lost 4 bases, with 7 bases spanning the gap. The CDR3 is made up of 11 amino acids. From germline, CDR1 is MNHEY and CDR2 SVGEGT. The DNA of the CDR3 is TGTGCCAGCAGCGAGTTTTACGAGCAGTACTTA. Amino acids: CASSEFYEQYL.

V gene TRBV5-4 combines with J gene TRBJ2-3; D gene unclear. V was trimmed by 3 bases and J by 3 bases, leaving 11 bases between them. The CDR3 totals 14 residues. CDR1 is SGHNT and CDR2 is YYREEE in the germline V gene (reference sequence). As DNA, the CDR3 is TGTGCCAGCAGCTCCCAACCATTGACAGATACGCAGTATTTT. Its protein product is CASSSQPLTDTQYF.

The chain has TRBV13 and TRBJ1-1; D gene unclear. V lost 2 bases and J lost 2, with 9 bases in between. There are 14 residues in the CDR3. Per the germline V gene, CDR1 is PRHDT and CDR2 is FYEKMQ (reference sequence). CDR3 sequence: CASSLLEPNTEAFF. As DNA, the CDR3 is TGTGCCAGCAGCTTACTGGAACCCAACACTGAAGCTTTCTTT.

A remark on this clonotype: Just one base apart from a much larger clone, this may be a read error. CDR3 loop: CVSGGNTEAFF. The CDR3, as DNA: TGTGTCAGCGGCGGGAACACTGAAGCTTTCTTT. The chain is built from TRBV6-6 and TRBJ1-1; no clear D gene. Germline V gives CDR1 MNHNY, CDR2 SVGAGI (reference sequence). This CDR3 is 11 amino acids long.

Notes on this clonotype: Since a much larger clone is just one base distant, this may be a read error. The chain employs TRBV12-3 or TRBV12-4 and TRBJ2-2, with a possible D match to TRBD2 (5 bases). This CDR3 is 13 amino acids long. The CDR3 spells CATLGSPTGELSF. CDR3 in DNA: TGTGCCACATTGGGGAGCCCGACCGGGGAGCTGTCTTTT.

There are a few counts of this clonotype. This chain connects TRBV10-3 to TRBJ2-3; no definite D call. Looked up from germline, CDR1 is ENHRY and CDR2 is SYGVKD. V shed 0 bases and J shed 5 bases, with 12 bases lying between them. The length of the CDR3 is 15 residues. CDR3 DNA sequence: TGTGCCATCAGTGAGTCTGCGGCAGAACAAGATACGCAGTATTTT. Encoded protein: CAISESAAEQDTQYF.